This T cell receptor (beta chain) was retrieved from a study of blood T cells in healthy people across ages. Study-level results: Fewer expanded clones and more diversity marked long-lived versus aged donors.

This clonotype was seen a few times. The antigen is not known. The authors ran a second PCR of 7 to 11 cycles using a sample-barcoded 5' primer and a J-beta primer mix. A minimum of 2.5 million CDR3-containing paired-end reads was obtained for each sample. One entry per CDR3 protein, called by TCRdb with MiXCR from the 5' RACE reads. The sample includes hundreds of thousands of distinct CDR3 sequences, roughly 21% of them seen just once. The material sequenced was blood. This sequence was found in a man in his 70s in good health.

As DNA, the CDR3 is TGCGCCAGCAGCCAATACAGGGAGGAAGGAGAGCAGTACTTC. This encodes CASSQYREEGEQYF. The chain carries TRBV4-3 and TRBJ2-7, with D tentatively TRBD1 or TRBD2 (6 bases each). The CDR3 has 14 amino acids. Trimming shortened V by 2 bases and J by 7 bases, and 15 bases separated the two germline ends. Germline CDR1 is LGHNA and CDR2 is YSLEER.